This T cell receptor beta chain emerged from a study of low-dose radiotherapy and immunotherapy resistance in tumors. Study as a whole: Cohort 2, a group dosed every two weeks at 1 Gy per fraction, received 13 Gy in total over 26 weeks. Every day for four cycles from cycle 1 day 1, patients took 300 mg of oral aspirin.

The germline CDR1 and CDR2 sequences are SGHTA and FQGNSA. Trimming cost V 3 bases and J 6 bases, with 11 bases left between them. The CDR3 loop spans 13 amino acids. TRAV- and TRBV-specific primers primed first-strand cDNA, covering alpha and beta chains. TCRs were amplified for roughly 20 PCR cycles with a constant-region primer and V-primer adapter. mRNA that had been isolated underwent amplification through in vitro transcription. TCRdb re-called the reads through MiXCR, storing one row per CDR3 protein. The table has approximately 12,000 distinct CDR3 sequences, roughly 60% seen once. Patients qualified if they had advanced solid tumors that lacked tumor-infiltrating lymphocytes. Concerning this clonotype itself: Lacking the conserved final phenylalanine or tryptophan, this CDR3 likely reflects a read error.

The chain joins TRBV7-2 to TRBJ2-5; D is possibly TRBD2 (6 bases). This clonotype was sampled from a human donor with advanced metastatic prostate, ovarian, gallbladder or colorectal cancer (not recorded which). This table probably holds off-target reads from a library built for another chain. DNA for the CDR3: TGTGCCAGCAGCTTGGGGGGAGAGAAGACCCAGTACTCC. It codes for CASSLGGEKTQYS.